Presented here are 26 T cell receptor beta chains from one specimen sequenced in a study of OX40 agonist ivuxolimab in advanced cancers. The method was immunoSEQ multiplex PCR; TCRdb's version includes in-frame clones alone and lacks a portion of them. The sample comprises more than 20,000 clones, approximately 88% of which are singletons, and about 9.6% rests with the top ten. The starting material was CD4+ or CD8+ T cells sorted from blood, obtained in a trial of the OX40 agonist ivuxolimab. The receptors here all came from an adult with an advanced solid tumor such as melanoma, head and neck, liver or kidney cancer.

J is TRBJ2-4 and V is TRBV5-1, with D unresolved. The CDR3 consists of 16 residues. The germline V gene has CDR1 SGHRS and CDR2 YFSETQ. V lost 0 bases, J lost 0 bases, and 10 bases lay in between. CDR3 region: CASSLGIAIAKNIQYF. The CDR3 coding sequence is TGCGCCAGCAGCTTGGGGATTGCTATAGCCAAAAACATTCAGTACTTC.

The chain links TRBV4-3 to TRBJ2-1, with 11 bases aligning to TRBD2. This CDR3 contains 16 residues. The trim removed 1 base at V and 6 bases at J, leaving 5 bases unmatched. Germline V gives CDR1 LGHNA, CDR2 YSLEER. CDR3 sequence: CASSQGNSGRGNEQFF. The CDR3 bases are TGCGCCAGCAGCCAAGGCAATAGCGGGAGGGGCAATGAGCAGTTCTTC.

The rearrangement uses TRBV30 and TRBJ1-2, with D unresolved. Trimming cost V 5 bases and J 0 bases, with 16 bases left between them. The CDR3 totals 15 residues. The germline CDR1 and CDR2 sequences are GTSNPN and SVGIG (reference sequence). CDR3 amino acids: CAWAGGGRTNYGYTF. CDR3 coding DNA: TGTGCCTGGGCCGGCGGTGGCAGGACTAACTATGGCTACACCTTC.

The genes are TRBV21-1 and TRBJ2-7; the table's TRBD1 call for D was not verified on the DNA. TRBV21-1 represents a pseudogene. There are 14 residues in the CDR3. CDR3 coding DNA: TGTGCCAGCAGCGAAATGGGGGCTCTGGCCGAGCAGTACTTC. It yields the protein CASSEMGALAEQYF.

Notes on this clone: This CDR3 is also generated by other DNA sequences in the sample. The chain couples TRBV27 to TRBJ1-6; D is uncertain. CDR1 and CDR2 (germline): MNHEY, SMNVEV (reference sequence). Trimming stripped 2 bases from V and 8 bases from J, with 10 bases between. The CDR3 contains 14 residues. CDR3 in DNA: TGTGCCAGCAGTTTAACCGGTTCGGATTCACCCCTCCACTTT. Its protein product is CASSLTGSDSPLHF.

The J gene is TRBJ1-1, the V gene TRBV11-2; the match to TRBD1 covers 7 bases. The CDR3 covers 15 residues. Unmatched junction bases numbered 2, after V lost 1 base and J lost 0 bases. Germline V gene lookup returns CDR1 SGHAT and CDR2 FQNNGV. CDR3 nucleotides: TGTGCCAGCAGCTTAGTCGGGACAGTGAACACTGAAGCTTTCTTT. It encodes CASSLVGTVNTEAFF.

The J gene is TRBJ2-2, the V gene TRBV6-4, with a tentative D call TRBD1 (5 bases). From germline, CDR1 is MRHNA and CDR2 SNTAGT. This CDR3 is built from 13 residues. V dropped 2 bases and J dropped 5 bases, with 6 bases sitting between them. The CDR3 sequence: CASSDRGTGELFF. CDR3 DNA sequence: TGTGCCAGCAGTGACAGGGGAACCGGGGAGCTGTTTTTT.

V is TRBV19 and J is TRBJ2-6, with 8 nucleotides matching TRBD1. Trimming took 8 bases from V and 2 from J; bases not matched to a gene: 5. Per germline, CDR1 LNHDA and CDR2 SQIVND (reference sequence). CDR3 length equals 15 residues. The DNA for the CDR3 is TGTGCCAGTGGATCCAGGGGGCCTGGGGCCAACGTCCTGACTTTC. This sequence encodes CASGSRGPGANVLTF. The full variable domain, with the rest looked up from reference TRBV19 and TRBJ2-6, is DGGITQSPKYLFRKEGQNVTLSCEQNLNHDAMYWYRQDPGQGLRLIYYSQIVNDFQKGDIAEGYSVSREKKESFPLTVTSAQKNPTAFYLCASGSRGPGANVLTFGAGSRLTVL.

The V and J genes are TRBV18 and TRBJ2-7; D remains ambiguous. The germline V gene encodes CDR1 KGHSH and CDR2 LQKENI. V was pared by 2 bases and J by 4 bases, with 9 bases between. This CDR3 is 13 amino acids long. CDR3 sequence reads: CASSPGYGYEQYF. CDR3 nucleotide sequence: TGTGCCAGCTCACCAGGGTATGGGTACGAGCAGTACTTC.

In its sample, this clone was seen once. The chain recombines TRBV30 with TRBJ2-7; D is perhaps TRBD1 (5 bases). Trimming removed 0 bases at V and 5 bases at J, with 17 bases between. This CDR3 contains 15 residues. Looked up from germline, CDR1 is GTSNPN and CDR2 is SVGIG (reference sequence). This CDR3 is CAWSVPGQGVHEQYF. CDR3 DNA sequence: TGTGCCTGGAGTGTACCCGGCCAAGGGGTGCACGAGCAGTACTTC. Full variable domain (missing parts from reference TRBV30 and TRBJ2-7): SQTIHQWPATLVQPVGSPLSLECTVEGTSNPNLYWYRQAAGRGLQLLFYSVGIGQISSEVPQNLSASRPQDRQFILSSKKLLLSDSGFYLCAWSVPGQGVHEQYFGPGTRLTVT.

This chain connects TRBV5-1 to TRBJ2-5; possibly TRBD1 for D (5 bases). V was cut by 0 bases and J by 5 bases, with 11 bases left in between. This CDR3 contains 14 residues. Germline CDR1 reads SGHRS; CDR2 reads YFSETQ. CDR3 DNA: TGCGCCAGCAGCTTGGGGGGCCTCCAGGAGACCCAGTACTTC. It yields the protein CASSLGGLQETQYF.

A single count supports this clone. J is TRBJ2-7 and V is TRBV18; 7 bases are a match to TRBD1. V shed 4 bases and J 5 bases; nucleotides not matched to a gene: 5. The CDR3 is made up of 13 amino acids. From germline, CDR1 is KGHSH and CDR2 LQKENI. For the CDR3, the DNA is TGTGCCAGCTCACGATCAGGGGGAAACGAGCAGTACTTC. Residues: CASSRSGGNEQYF.

This clone came up once. The chain has TRBV9 and TRBJ2-1, with 7 nucleotides matching TRBD1. Germline loops: CDR1 SGDLS, CDR2 YYNGEE. There are 15 residues in the CDR3. The junction had 5 bases not matched to a gene; V was cut back by 4 bases and J by 1 base. CDR3 residues: CASSLRQGSYNEQFF. CDR3 coding DNA: TGTGCCAGCAGCCTCCGACAGGGATCCTACAATGAGCAGTTCTTC.

This CDR3 reads CASSSASGTTPYEQYF. In DNA form, the CDR3 reads TGCGCCAGCAGCTCGGCTAGCGGAACCACTCCCTACGAGCAGTACTTC. V and J are TRBV5-1 and TRBJ2-7, with 7 bases that match TRBD2. The CDR3 consists of 16 residues. V trimming: 3 bases; J trimming: 2 bases; junction bases outside the gene matches: 11. The germline CDR1 and CDR2 sequences are SGHRS and YFSETQ. Together with reference TRBV5-1 and TRBJ2-7, the CDR3 gives the full variable domain: KAGVTQTPRYLIKTRGQQVTLSCSPISGHRSVSWYQQTPGQGLQFLFEYFSETQRNKGNFPGRFSGRQFSNSRSEMNVSTLELGDSALYLCASSSASGTTPYEQYFGPGTRLTVT.

The gene calls are TRBV11-3 and TRBJ2-5; 10 bases fit TRBD1. The CDR3 extends over 15 amino acids. Germline CDR1 SGHNT, CDR2 YENEEA. Germline trimming cut 4 bases from V and 5 bases from J; bases unmatched to any gene: 7. As DNA, the CDR3 is TGTGCCAGCAGCTCCTCGGGACAGGGGTTGGAGACCCAGTACTTC. This gives the protein CASSSSGQGLETQYF.

The gene calls are TRBV11-1 and TRBJ2-2, with 10 bases matching TRBD2. The CDR3 has 14 residues. Germline CDR1 SGHAT, CDR2 FQDESV (reference sequence). With V trimmed by 10 bases and J by 5 bases, 7 bases remained unmatched. The DNA of the CDR3 is TGTGCCACCCAGCGGGAGGGCTTAACCGGGGAGCTGTTTTTT. It specifies CATQREGLTGELFF.

This chain uses TRBV5-6 with TRBJ2-7; 7 bases match TRBD1. The V gene's germline CDR1 is SGHDT and CDR2 YYEEEE. There are 14 residues in the CDR3. Trimming removed 3 bases from V and 7 bases from J; junction bases left unmatched: 10. DNA for the CDR3: TGTGCCAGCAGCTCCGGACAGGACCCTTGGGAGCAGTACTTC. This codes for CASSSGQDPWEQYF.

The gene calls are TRBV7-8 and TRBJ2-2; TRBD1 matches at 8 bases. Trimming took 6 bases from V and 2 from J; bases not matched to a gene: 8. The CDR3 covers 16 residues. Germline V CDR1 and CDR2: SGHVS, FQNEAQ. CDR3 sequence: CASSSGQGINTGELFF. The DNA of the CDR3 is TGTGCCAGCAGTTCCGGACAGGGTATTAACACCGGGGAGCTGTTTTTT.

The chain is built from TRBV18 and TRBJ2-7, with TRBD2 as a possible D gene (5 bases). Per germline, CDR1 KGHSH and CDR2 LQKENI. Trimming cost V 2 bases and J 3 bases, with 17 bases left between them. This CDR3 is 16 amino acids long. CDR3 DNA sequence: TGTGCCAGCTCACCAAGAGTTGAGGGTTGGAGCTACGAGCAGTACTTC. It codes for CASSPRVEGWSYEQYF.

The sample holds a few counts of this clone. The V call is TRBV6-4, the J call TRBJ2-3; 8 bases line up with TRBD1. CDR3 size: 15 residues. The germline V gene has CDR1 MRHNA and CDR2 SNTAGT. J was trimmed by 4 bases and V by 0 bases; bases with no gene match: 3. The CDR3 is CASSDSPDRADTQYF. The DNA for the CDR3 is TGTGCCAGCAGTGACTCCCCGGACAGGGCAGATACGCAGTATTTT.

This clone turned up a few times. V and J are TRBV19 and TRBJ1-4; tentatively, D is TRBD1 (5 bases). V was pared by 9 bases and J by 7 bases, with 18 bases between. The CDR3 is made up of 14 amino acids. Germline CDR1 reads LNHDA; CDR2 reads SQIVND (reference sequence). The CDR3 sequence: CASRRRGGSEKLFF. In DNA, the CDR3 is TGTGCCAGCCGAAGGAGGGGTGGAAGTGAAAAACTGTTTTTT.

The chain joins TRBV29-1 to TRBJ2-3; TRBD1 agrees at 7 bases. J gave up 10 bases and V 1 base, and 2 bases lay outside the gene matches. Germline V gene lookup returns CDR1 SQVTM and CDR2 ANQGSEA. This CDR3 region has 11 residues. CDR3 amino acids: CSVEGQGPQYF. DNA of the CDR3: TGCAGCGTTGAAGGACAGGGCCCGCAGTATTTT.

The V gene is TRBV19, the J gene TRBJ2-7, with TRBD2 matching 10 bases. Germline V lookup: CDR1 LNHDA, CDR2 SQIVND (reference sequence). The CDR3 length is 15 residues. V lost 1 base to trimming and J lost 6 bases; unmatched junction nucleotides: 6. The CDR3, as DNA: TGTGCCAGTAGTATAGTGCCTAGCGGGAGTCGCGAGCAGTACTTC. Protein: CASSIVPSGSREQYF.

The genes are TRBV10-1 and TRBJ2-1; 7 nucleotides line up with TRBD2. V dropped 7 bases and J dropped 5; count of bases not matched to a gene: 8. This CDR3 is built from 14 residues. Germline lookup yields CDR1 WNHNN and CDR2 SYGVQD (reference sequence). The CDR3: CASTRAGHNNEQFF. For the CDR3, the DNA is TGCGCCAGCACAAGAGCGGGGCATAACAATGAGCAGTTCTTC.

CDR3 amino acids: CASSYGGTAGANVLTF. As DNA, the CDR3 is TGTGCCAGCAGCTATGGGGGGACAGCTGGGGCCAACGTCCTGACTTTC. The chain joins TRBV7-9 to TRBJ2-6; possibly TRBD1 for D (7 bases). The CDR3 runs 16 residues. With 4 bases removed from V and 2 bases from J, the gap between germline ends came to 12 bases. CDR1 is SEHNR and CDR2 is FQNEAQ in the germline V gene (reference sequence).

The chain employs TRBV6-1 and TRBJ1-5; D gene ambiguous. Germline V CDR1 and CDR2: MNHNS, SASEGT. This CDR3 has 14 residues. Trimming removed 6 bases from V and 10 bases from J, with 19 bases in between. In nucleotides, the CDR3 is TGTGCCAGCAGCGAAACAAGACATATCAGCCCCCAGCATTTT. It encodes CASSETRHISPQHF.